The clone carrying this T cell receptor beta chain came up many times. Its antigen remains unknown. The treatment was: over 15 received Ad26.COV2.S at low or high dose, single or two shots; several received placebo; per-sample allocation not given. The samples date from day 63 after the first vaccine or placebo injection. An adult donor aged 18-55 years was enrolled in Boston. The repertoire was sequenced with immunoSEQ multiplex PCR; TCRdb's copy has only in-frame clones and lacks some. Of 200,000 to 250,000 clones in the sample, roughly 88% are singletons; the top ten hold about 10%. This entry belongs to a study of Ad26.COV2.S vaccination and SARS-CoV-2 variants. Study overall: Donor was in the COV1001 Ad26.COV2.S trial arm. Doses of Ad26.COV2.S were injected into muscle once or twice, 56 days apart. Study findings and constraints: In vaccinated individuals, spike-specific CD8+ and CD4+ T cell responses reportedly displayed substantial breadth.

The sequence derives from a person aged 18-65 years who received the Ad26.COV2.S COVID-19 vaccine or a placebo. The sequencing used peripheral blood, collected in a trial of Ad26.COV2.S vaccine versus placebo.

For the CDR3, the DNA is TGTGCCAGCAGCCAAGATTTGGGGGCCGTCGGGGAGCTGTTTTTT. It specifies CASSQDLGAVGELFF. The J gene is TRBJ2-2, the V gene TRBV4-2; D perhaps matches TRBD1 (6 bases). The germline V gene encodes CDR1 LGHNA and CDR2 YNFKEQ. The length of the CDR3 is 15 residues. Trimming stripped 0 bases from V and 7 bases from J, with 12 bases between.